The sequence of this T cell receptor (beta chain) was determined in a study of cytomegalovirus exposure and HLA in healthy donors. With 7 bases clipped from V and 5 bases from J, the junction kept 10 bases outside the gene matches. From germline, CDR1 is MDHEN and CDR2 SYDVKM. This CDR3 has 15 amino acids. Remarks on this clone: Its target is unknown.

General study points: Analyzed later, association rates of TCRs varied across HLA loci, with DRB1 most and HLA-C fewest. Presence/absence analyses assumed roughly uniform sequencing depth across donors. Analysis was carried out at a later point, and it linked a missense DCLRE1C variant to TCR beta V- and J-gene trimming. Being productive about 87% or about 30% of the time was typical of most TCR beta V segments in an earlier analysis.

The PCR had 60 Vbeta and 13 Jbeta primers. Clones were read by immunoSEQ multiplex PCR, and TCRdb kept only the in-frame ones, dropping some. The repertoire table contains 90,000 to 120,000 clones. This TCR was recovered from a man in his forties or fifties in good health and CMV-seronegative. The chain links TRBV28 to TRBJ1-5, with 8 nucleotides matching TRBD1. Sequencing was done on a sample of PBMCs. CDR3 sequence reads: CASKITGGVDQPQHF. Written as DNA, the CDR3 is TGTGCCAGCAAAATTACAGGGGGAGTAGATCAGCCCCAGCATTTT. Combining the CDR3 with reference TRBV28 and TRBJ1-5 gives the whole variable domain DVKVTQSSRYLVKRTGEKVFLECVQDMDHENMFWYRQDPGLGLRLIYFSYDVKMKEKGDIPEGYSVSREKKERFSLILESASTNQTSMYLCASKITGGVDQPQHFGDGTRLSIL.